The sequence of this T cell receptor (beta chain) was determined in a study of blood T cell repertoires in COVID-19. TCRdb keeps only in-frame clones here, not all; method: immunoSEQ multiplex PCR. The sample has some 150,000 clones; approximately 87% are singletons. The material sequenced was peripheral blood. The TCR comes from a man between 45 and 60 years old who had recovered from COVID-19.

The CDR3 loop reads CATLSSGNTIYF. The DNA of the CDR3 is TGTGCCACCCTTAGCTCTGGAAACACCATATATTTT. This chain connects TRBV10-3 to TRBJ1-3; no firm D call. Trimming left V 10 bases short and J 0 bases short, with 7 bases between. CDR3 size: 12 residues. Germline V gene sequence: CDR1 ENHRY, CDR2 SYGVKD.